What follows are 11 T cell receptor beta chains derived from one specimen sequenced in a study of CD8 T cells in Susac syndrome. Roughly 0.5 to 1 ug RNA was reverse transcribed with random hexamers. Each CDR3 protein is one row after TCRdb ran MiXCR on the immunoSEQ multiplex PCR reads. The sample comprises about 180,000 distinct CDR3 sequences, 95% of which are singletons, and 0.15% to 0.2% rests with the top ten. The source material was CD8+ T cells from PBMCs. The receptors originated from a human donor with multiple sclerosis.

The V call is TRBV7-9, the J call TRBJ2-1; D is possibly TRBD1 (6 bases). Trimming left V 6 bases short and J 9 bases short, with 12 bases between. The CDR3 covers 12 residues. Germline V CDR1 and CDR2: SEHNR, FQNEAQ (reference sequence). In DNA, the CDR3 is TGTGCCAGCAGGCACAGGGCGATTGAGCAGTTCTTC. Translation: CASRHRAIEQFF.

The chain is built from TRBV5-1 and TRBJ2-1, with 7 bases matching TRBD2. The CDR3 consists of 16 residues. Germline loops: CDR1 SGHRS, CDR2 YFSETQ. V shed 0 bases and J 6 bases; nucleotides not matched to a gene: 9. The DNA for the CDR3 is TGCGCCAGCAGCTTGGTCTCAAGCGGGGCTGGCAATGAGCAGTTCTTC. It specifies CASSLVSSGAGNEQFF. Variable domain in full (rest from reference TRBV5-1 and TRBJ2-1): KAGVTQTPRYLIKTRGQQVTLSCSPISGHRSVSWYQQTPGQGLQFLFEYFSETQRNKGNFPGRFSGRQFSNSRSEMNVSTLELGDSALYLCASSLVSSGAGNEQFFGPGTRLTVL.

V and J are TRBV6-5 and TRBJ2-3, with D possibly TRBD1 on 5 matching bases. This CDR3 spans 14 amino acids. CDR1 and CDR2 (germline): MNHEY, SVGAGI. Trimming removed 0 bases from V and 5 bases from J, with 9 bases in between. The CDR3: CASSYSQGGDTQYF. The CDR3 bases are TGTGCCAGCAGTTACTCCCAGGGTGGAGATACGCAGTATTTT.

The chain employs TRBV7-9 and TRBJ2-1; no clear D gene. Germline-derived CDR1 and CDR2 are SEHNR and FQNEAQ (reference sequence). The V gene lost 5 bases and the J gene lost 7 bases, with 18 bases spanning the gap. CDR3 length: 15 residues. The chain's CDR3 is CASSQPGRMGNEQFF. The CDR3 DNA reads TGTGCCAGCAGCCAACCGGGCCGTATGGGGAATGAGCAGTTCTTC.

The chain is built from TRBV28 and TRBJ1-2; no firm D call. The length of the CDR3 is 13 residues. Trimming shortened V by 5 bases and J by 4 bases, and 11 bases separated the two germline ends. CDR1 is MDHEN, CDR2 SYDVKM, per germline. The CDR3: CASSQGSLYGYTF. The CDR3 DNA sequence: TGTGCCAGCAGTCAAGGGTCGCTCTATGGCTACACCTTC.

The V gene is TRBV2, the J gene TRBJ2-2; tentatively, D is TRBD2 (6 bases). CDR3 length: 14 residues. Germline V lookup: CDR1 SNHLY, CDR2 FYNNEI. Trimming left V 3 bases short and J 6 bases short, with 11 bases between. The CDR3 nucleotides are TGTGCCAGCAGTGATCCGGGGGAAGCCGGGGAGCTGTTTTTT. It encodes CASSDPGEAGELFF.

V and J are TRBV6-6 and TRBJ1-4; the D is unclear. The germline V gene encodes CDR1 MNHNY and CDR2 SVGAGI (reference sequence). The CDR3 is made up of 14 amino acids. The germline V and J ends were trimmed by 8 bases and 5 bases, with 15 bases remaining between them. In DNA, the CDR3 is TGTGCCAGCGTTTATGCGGAAGGCAATGAAAAACTGTTTTTT. Translated, it gives CASVYAEGNEKLFF.

V usage is TRBV28 and J usage is TRBJ2-3, with D perhaps assigned TRBD1 or TRBD2 (5 bases each). The germline V and J ends were trimmed by 3 bases and 1 base, with 11 bases remaining between them. The CDR3 consists of 15 residues. Germline V gene lookup returns CDR1 MDHEN and CDR2 SYDVKM. CDR3: CASSLGDAGTDTQYF. The CDR3 region has the DNA TGTGCCAGCAGTTTGGGGGACGCGGGCACAGATACGCAGTATTTT.

This chain links TRBV6-1 with TRBJ2-3; no clear D gene. The CDR3 extends over 14 amino acids. V lost 7 bases and J lost 1, with 12 bases in between. CDR1 and CDR2 (germline): MNHNS, SASEGT. CDR3 nucleotides: TGTGCCAGCAAACAAATTGCTGGCACAGATACGCAGTATTTT. Residues: CASKQIAGTDTQYF.

CDR3 sequence (DNA): TGTGCCAGCAGTTTGGGACAGAGCTACGGCTACACCTTC. Translated, it gives CASSLGQSYGYTF. The chain carries TRBV7-9 and TRBJ1-2; 7 bases align to TRBD1. In germline, CDR1 is SEHNR, CDR2 FQNEAQ (reference sequence). Trimming at V came to 6 bases and at J to 8 bases, leaving 9 bases not matched to a gene. The CDR3 loop spans 13 amino acids.

V and J are TRBV20-1 and TRBJ2-7, with 7 bases fitting TRBD1. The trim removed 6 bases at V and 5 bases at J, leaving 16 bases unmatched. CDR3 size: 15 residues. The germline V gene encodes CDR1 DFQATT and CDR2 SNEGSKA (reference sequence). CDR3 bases: TGCAGTGCGCGGGCCGACAGGGAACGGAGTAACGAGCAGTACTTC. Translating gives CSARADRERSNEQYF.